One and the same sample provided the 32 T cell receptor beta chains below, sequenced in a study of cytomegalovirus exposure and HLA in healthy donors. PCR primers comprised 60 Vbeta and 13 Jbeta primers. Here immunoSEQ multiplex PCR was the method, and the copy in TCRdb shows in-frame clones only, minus some. The sample lists 130,000 to 150,000 clones, about 85% seen once, with 2.5% in the top ten. Sequenced material: PBMCs. These receptors originate from a boy under 10 years old in good health and CMV-seronegative.

This chain uses TRBV19 with TRBJ1-2; TRBD1 is a possible D gene (6 bases). This CDR3 has 12 amino acids. Trimming stripped 8 bases from V and 7 bases from J, with 14 bases between. Germline CDR1 and CDR2: LNHDA and SQIVND (reference sequence). DNA of the CDR3: TGTGCCAGTCTCCGGGGGGCCGGTGGCTACACCTTC. It translates to CASLRGAGGYTF.

V is TRBV7-2 and J is TRBJ1-2, with TRBD1 matching 8 bases. V lost 6 bases to trimming and J lost 4 bases; unmatched junction nucleotides: 4. The CDR3 loop spans 13 amino acids. Per the germline V gene, CDR1 is SGHTA and CDR2 is FQGNSA. The CDR3 nucleotides are TGTGCCAGCAGACGACAGGGGCCCTATGGCTACACCTTC. Translating it yields CASRRQGPYGYTF.

V is TRBV19 and J is TRBJ1-5; tentatively, D is TRBD1 (6 bases). V lost 5 bases and J lost 2, with 13 bases in between. CDR3 length: 15 residues. Germline V lookup: CDR1 LNHDA, CDR2 SQIVND (reference sequence). The CDR3 loop reads CASSDDAGGNQPQHF. The CDR3 DNA reads TGTGCCAGTAGTGACGACGCAGGGGGCAATCAGCCCCAGCATTTT.

This chain uses TRBV27 with TRBJ1-1; 8 positions match TRBD1. After removal of 6 bases from V and 5 bases from J, the junction contained 14 bases not matched to a gene. Germline V lookup: CDR1 MNHEY, CDR2 SMNVEV (reference sequence). The CDR3 is 16 amino acids. The chain's CDR3 is CASSPRGPSFGTEAFF. CDR3 DNA sequence: TGTGCCAGCAGCCCCAGGGGGCCTAGCTTCGGTACTGAAGCTTTCTTT.

The table lists this clone with a count of one. V usage is TRBV10-3 and J usage is TRBJ2-1; 7 bases are a match to TRBD1. The CDR3 sequence is 15 residues long. The germline V gene encodes CDR1 ENHRY and CDR2 SYGVKD. The J segment lost 6 bases and the V segment lost 4 bases, leaving 9 bases of the junction unmatched. The CDR3 nucleotides are TGTGCCATCAGTGTTGACAGGGCCAACTCCAATGAGCAGTTCTTC. It translates to CAISVDRANSNEQFF.

This clone appeared a single time. The V call is TRBV19, the J call TRBJ1-1; D may be TRBD1 (6 bases). The CDR3 runs to 11 residues. V lost 7 bases and J lost 4, with 7 bases in between. Germline V lookup: CDR1 LNHDA, CDR2 SQIVND (reference sequence). The CDR3 sequence is CASKQGTEAFF. The CDR3 bases are TGTGCCAGTAAACAGGGCACTGAAGCTTTCTTT.

DNA of the CDR3: TGTGCCAGCAGTTCTGGGACAGGCGGGTGGACTGAAGCTTTCTTT. Amino acid sequence: CASSSGTGGWTEAFF. The chain carries TRBV6-1 and TRBJ1-1, with TRBD1 matching over 8 bases. Per germline, CDR1 MNHNS and CDR2 SASEGT. The junction had 10 bases not matched to a gene; V was cut back by 5 bases and J by 5 bases. CDR3 length: 15 amino acids.

The chain is built from TRBV7-8 and TRBJ2-3, with D possibly being TRBD2 (7 bases). V was cut by 5 bases and J by 4 bases, with 22 bases left in between. CDR1 is SGHVS and CDR2 is FQNEAQ in the germline V gene. The CDR3 runs to 17 residues. CDR3 sequence (DNA): TGTGCCAGCAGCCATGGACTGCGGGGGCAACCTGCAGATACGCAGTATTTT. Translation: CASSHGLRGQPADTQYF.

The rearrangement uses TRBV6-1 and TRBJ2-1; 12 bases map to TRBD2. CDR1 MNHNS and CDR2 SASEGT come from the germline V gene. The V gene end was trimmed by 2 bases and the J gene end by 2 bases; junction bases not matched to a gene: 1. The length of the CDR3 is 16 residues. The CDR3 nucleotides are TGTGCCAGCAGTGAAACTAGCGGGGGGACCTACAATGAGCAGTTCTTC. Translated, it gives CASSETSGGTYNEQFF.

About this clone itself: Distinct nucleotide sequences in the sample also encode this CDR3. The chain links TRBV2 to TRBJ2-7; TRBD1 aligns across 8 bases. Per germline, CDR1 SNHLY and CDR2 FYNNEI. Germline trimming cut 4 bases from V and 5 bases from J; bases unmatched to any gene: 13. This CDR3 comprises 16 residues. The CDR3 region has the DNA TGTGCCAGCAGTGCTAGTGCAGGGGGCGGAACCCACGAGCAGTACTTC. Encoded protein: CASSASAGGGTHEQYF.

V usage is TRBV7-7 and J usage is TRBJ2-1, with 7 bases fitting TRBD2. V was pared by 3 bases and J by 3 bases, with 5 bases of the junction left unmatched. The CDR3 is made up of 15 amino acids. The germline gives CDR1 SSHAT, CDR2 FNYEAQ (reference sequence). CDR3 protein: CASSFTPSGYNEQFF. The CDR3 nucleotides read TGTGCCAGCAGCTTTACGCCTAGCGGCTACAATGAGCAGTTCTTC.

The chain joins TRBV29-1 to TRBJ2-5; 8 bases fit TRBD1. This CDR3 has 16 residues. The ends lost 0 bases at V and 10 bases at J; junction bases unmatched: 16. Germline lookup yields CDR1 SQVTM and CDR2 ANQGSEA. The CDR3 DNA reads as TGCAGCGTTGAAGATCGTTCCGGGACAGGCCCGGGTGACCAGTACTTC. Its translation: CSVEDRSGTGPGDQYF.

This clone is a singleton in its sample. This chain links TRBV29-1 with TRBJ2-7; TRBD2 matches 7 bases. The CDR3 sequence is 15 residues long. V was clipped by 0 bases and J by 2 bases; unmatched bases: 7. Germline V gene data show CDR1 as SQVTM and CDR2 as ANQGSEA. The CDR3 nucleotides are TGCAGCGTTGAAGATAGGGCGGGAGTCACCTACGAGCAGTACTTC. It encodes CSVEDRAGVTYEQYF.

The gene calls are TRBV15 and TRBJ1-4; a possible D gene is TRBD1 (5 bases). The CDR3 consists of 14 residues. CDR1 is LNHNV and CDR2 is YYDKDF in the germline V gene (reference sequence). V gave up 8 bases and J gave up 7 bases, with 17 bases separating them. Here the CDR3 reads CATASGRVVEKLFF. CDR3 nucleotide sequence: TGTGCCACCGCATCCGGCAGGGTTGTTGAAAAACTGTTTTTT.

V gene TRBV7-3 combines with J gene TRBJ2-3, with 7 bases aligning to TRBD2. Trimming at V came to 0 bases and at J to 0 bases, leaving 3 bases not matched to a gene. CDR1 is SGHTA, CDR2 FQGTGA, per germline. The CDR3 covers 16 residues. Here the CDR3 DNA reads TGTGCCAGCAGCTTAACGACGCGGGGGAGCACAGATACGCAGTATTTT. Translating it yields CASSLTTRGSTDTQYF. Supplemented by reference TRBV7-3 and TRBJ2-3, the full variable domain reads GAGVSQTPSNKVTEKGKYVELRCDPISGHTALYWYRQSLGQGPEFLIYFQGTGAADDSGLPNDRFFAVRPEGSVSTLKIQRTERGDSAVYLCASSLTTRGSTDTQYFGPGTRLTVL.

This chain joins TRBV5-1 and TRBJ2-7; tentatively, D is TRBD2 (6 bases). CDR3 size: 14 residues. Trimming pared 2 bases from V and 2 bases from J, leaving 11 bases between. The germline gives CDR1 SGHRS, CDR2 YFSETQ. The CDR3 DNA reads as TGCGCCAGCAGCTTTGGAGGGCGCCCCTACGAGCAGTACTTC. Translating it yields CASSFGGRPYEQYF.

This chain connects TRBV10-3 to TRBJ1-1, with 9 bases fitting TRBD1. Per germline, CDR1 ENHRY and CDR2 SYGVKD. The CDR3 extends over 15 amino acids. J gave up 1 base and V 8 bases, and 8 bases lay outside the gene matches. CDR3 sequence: CAIVPGTGRNTEAFF. The CDR3 region has the DNA TGTGCCATCGTCCCCGGGACAGGGAGGAACACTGAAGCTTTCTTT.

The sample holds a few counts of this clone. This chain connects TRBV7-9 to TRBJ1-3, with D hard to call. With 4 bases removed from V and 5 bases from J, the gap between germline ends came to 6 bases. Germline lookup yields CDR1 SEHNR and CDR2 FQNEAQ (reference sequence). This CDR3 comprises 12 residues. DNA for the CDR3: TGTGCCAGCAGCTCCTTTAGAAACACCATATATTTT. It codes for CASSSFRNTIYF.

In this sample, this clone turned up a few times. The sample holds other DNA sequences that translate to the same CDR3. The V and J genes are TRBV28 and TRBJ1-5, with a weak D call TRBD1 (5 bases). The CDR3 loop spans 14 amino acids. V was pared by 6 bases and J by 0 bases, with 9 bases between. Germline V CDR1 and CDR2: MDHEN, SYDVKM. The CDR3 is CASSRDSSNQPQHF. CDR3 in DNA: TGTGCCAGCAGCCGCGACAGTAGCAATCAGCCCCAGCATTTT.

This chain links TRBV2 with TRBJ2-6, with D perhaps matching TRBD1 (5 bases). The CDR3 covers 16 residues. Trimming took off 7 bases at V and 0 bases at J, with 13 bases between the two ends. Germline V gives CDR1 SNHLY, CDR2 FYNNEI. This CDR3 is CASILLGASGANVLTF. DNA for the CDR3: TGTGCCAGCATCCTCCTTGGGGCCTCTGGGGCCAACGTCCTGACTTTC.

The gene calls are TRBV4-1 and TRBJ2-7; TRBD1 is a possible D gene (6 bases). Germline V gene data show CDR1 as MGHRA and CDR2 as YSYEKL. Trimming removed 6 bases from V and 1 base from J, with 7 bases in between. The CDR3 is 12 amino acids. CDR3 nucleotides: TGCGCCAGCAGAGGGGGTTCCTACGAGCAGTACTTC. The encoded protein is CASRGGSYEQYF.

The rearrangement joins TRBV4-3 to TRBJ1-4, with D possibly TRBD1 on 5 matching bases. This CDR3 contains 15 residues. V gave up 1 base and J gave up 5 bases, with 11 bases separating them. Germline CDR1 and CDR2: LGHNA and YSLEER. The CDR3: CASSQGRGWNEKLFF. The CDR3 bases are TGCGCCAGCAGCCAAGGGCGGGGGTGGAATGAAAAACTGTTTTTT.

This chain uses TRBV27 with TRBJ1-1; the match to TRBD1 covers 9 bases. V was clipped by 6 bases and J by 0 bases; unmatched bases: 11. Germline values: CDR1 MNHEY, CDR2 SMNVEV (reference sequence). CDR3 length: 17 residues. The CDR3 protein is CASREGTGLMMNTEAFF. CDR3 DNA: TGTGCCAGCAGGGAGGGGACAGGGCTTATGATGAACACTGAAGCTTTCTTT.

V and J are TRBV5-1 and TRBJ1-1; D is unclear. Trimming stripped 2 bases from V and 3 bases from J, with 8 bases between. The germline gives CDR1 SGHRS, CDR2 YFSETQ. The CDR3 length is 13 residues. The CDR3 protein is CASSFNGDTEAFF. CDR3 coding DNA: TGCGCCAGCAGCTTCAACGGGGACACTGAAGCTTTCTTT. Variable domain in full (rest from reference TRBV5-1 and TRBJ1-1): KAGVTQTPRYLIKTRGQQVTLSCSPISGHRSVSWYQQTPGQGLQFLFEYFSETQRNKGNFPGRFSGRQFSNSRSEMNVSTLELGDSALYLCASSFNGDTEAFFGQGTRLTVV.

This rearrangement joins TRBV20-1 to TRBJ2-1, with no clear D. The CDR3 has 11 residues. The germline gives CDR1 DFQATT, CDR2 SNEGSKA (reference sequence). Trimming cost V 5 bases and J 13 bases, with 15 bases left between them. The CDR3, as DNA: TGCAGTGCTGTCTTCGTTCCCTTCCAGTTCTTC. Its protein product is CSAVFVPFQFF.

This sequence joins TRBV4-1 and TRBJ1-2; tentatively, D is TRBD1 (6 bases). Trimming cost V 4 bases and J 2 bases, with 14 bases left between them. Germline lookup yields CDR1 MGHRA and CDR2 YSYEKL. The CDR3 runs to 15 residues. This CDR3 reads CASSLTFTGNYGYTF. In DNA, the CDR3 is TGCGCCAGCAGCCTAACCTTTACAGGGAACTATGGCTACACCTTC.

About this clone itself: Compared with germline, one end of the junction differs, possibly owing to a read error. The chain carries TRBV7-9 and TRBJ2-1; D is unclear. This CDR3 comprises 17 residues. The germline V gene encodes CDR1 SEHNR and CDR2 FQNEAQ (reference sequence). CDR3 in DNA: TGTTCCAGCAGCTTTCCTACCACTAACCGCTTTTACAATGAGCAGTTCTTC. It encodes CSSSFPTTNRFYNEQFF.

V usage is TRBV6-1 and J usage is TRBJ2-3, with a possible D match to TRBD1 (5 bases). The CDR3 consists of 13 residues. The V and J ends lost 4 bases and 0 bases respectively, with 5 bases between them. Germline-derived CDR1 and CDR2 are MNHNS and SASEGT. CDR3 amino acids: CASSGQSTDTQYF. CDR3 in DNA: TGTGCCAGCAGTGGACAGAGCACAGATACGCAGTATTTT.

The chain uses TRBV18 and TRBJ1-5, with D uncertain. This CDR3 has 14 amino acids. With 4 bases removed from V and 5 bases from J, the gap between germline ends came to 12 bases. Germline-derived CDR1 and CDR2 are KGHSH and LQKENI. Written as DNA, the CDR3 is TGTGCCAGCTCACTATCCGGCGGGGATCAGCCCCAGCATTTT. Translated: CASSLSGGDQPQHF.

The chain employs TRBV4-1 and TRBJ2-7, with 9 bases matching TRBD2. The length of the CDR3 is 14 residues. The V segment lost 6 bases and the J segment 5 bases; nucleotides outside the gene matches: 8. Germline V gene sequence: CDR1 MGHRA, CDR2 YSYEKL. The CDR3 bases are TGCGCCAGCAGTCCCGGAATAGCGGGGGACGAGCAGTACTTC. This sequence encodes CASSPGIAGDEQYF.

The chain employs TRBV27 and TRBJ1-2; D unclear. Germline V gene lookup returns CDR1 MNHEY and CDR2 SMNVEV (reference sequence). Trimming left V 5 bases short and J 3 bases short, with 16 bases between. The CDR3 is 15 amino acids. The CDR3, as DNA: TGTGCCAGCAGTCTAAAGGCGGAGGGATACTATGGCTACACCTTC. This translates into CASSLKAEGYYGYTF.

This chain links TRBV19 with TRBJ2-7; the D gene is possibly TRBD2 (6 bases). Per the germline V gene, CDR1 is LNHDA and CDR2 is SQIVND (reference sequence). Trimming removed 6 bases at V and 3 bases at J, with 12 bases between. The CDR3 runs to 13 residues. The CDR3 loop is CASRRGSNYEQYF. The DNA of the CDR3 is TGTGCCAGTAGGCGGGGCAGCAACTACGAGCAGTACTTC.